These T cell receptor beta chains were read from a single sample in a study of blood T cell repertoires in COVID-19. Data came from immunoSEQ multiplex PCR; TCRdb stores just in-frame clones and leaves some out. In the table there are around 200,000 clones, roughly nine tenths of which are singletons. Input material: PBMCs or T cells enriched from blood (not recorded which). Source of these receptors: a woman aged 25 to 39 who had recovered from COVID-19. The conserved cysteine and the conserved F or W are not part of the CDR3 here.

cdr3_length | j_call | v_call | cdr3_aa
11 | TRBJ1-2 | TRBV4-3 | ASSQLYGDGYT
12 | TRBJ2-5 | TRBV7-2 | ASSFSTPQETQY
13 | TRBJ2-3 | TRBV15 | ATSREQPTTDTQY
12 | TRBJ1-6 | TRBV11-2 | ASSWDRYNSPLH
12 | TRBJ1-5 | TRBV7-9 | ASSLGGRNQPQH
12 | TRBJ1-2 | TRBV5-1 | ASSPTGGVGGYT
9 | TRBJ2-1 | TRBV9 | ASSDGYEQF
11 | TRBJ1-2 | TRBV5-5 | ASSDDSLYGYT
13 | TRBJ1-3 | TRBV10-3 | AISESREKGNTIY
15 | TRBJ2-7 | TRBV11-2 | ASSLDQTSGGTYEQY
13 | TRBJ2-7 | TRBV11-1 | ASSSNPGQYYEQY
13 | TRBJ1-1 | TRBV7-6 | ASSSIQGAMTEAF
13 | TRBJ1-4 | TRBV5-4 | ASSGGRGRDEKLF
14 | TRBJ1-2 | TRBV4-1 | ASSQDWTAKGYGYT
11 | TRBJ1-5 | TRBV5-6 | ASSLSGGQPQH
14 | TRBJ2-7 | TRBV7-3 | ASSSGPGQGAEEQY
9 | TRBJ1-2 | TRBV15 | ATSSGQKYH
13 | TRBJ2-2 | TRBV19 | ASSRQGADTGELF
11 | TRBJ2-1 | TRBV12-5 | ASGAGSYNEQF
13 | TRBJ2-6 | TRBV7-6 | ASSPYASGANVLT
10 | TRBJ1-2 | TRBV6-5 | ASMEGNYGYT
12 | TRBJ1-6 | TRBV6-4 | ASSVDRANSPLH
13 | TRBJ1-2 | TRBV14 | ASSHRGRPNYGYT
18 | TRBJ1-1 | TRBV15 | ATSREQLNRGERGHTEAF
14 | TRBJ1-5 | TRBV19 | ATRDRATDSNQPQH
13 | TRBJ2-7 | TRBV7-7 | ASSLGQGPSYEQY
13 | TRBJ1-1 | TRBV14 | ASSQRMGGGTEAF
16 | TRBJ2-3 | TRBV5-8 | ASSTGLAGYLRTDTQY